This T cell receptor (beta chain) derives from a study of shared clonotypes between healthy human individuals. Germline CDR1 reads MNHNY; CDR2 reads SVGAGI (reference sequence). CDR3 length equals 15 residues. The trim removed 6 bases at V and 2 bases at J, leaving 6 bases unmatched. For each subset, genomic DNA was distributed in equal portions over several immunoSEQ plates. The repertoire was sequenced with immunoSEQ multiplex PCR; TCRdb's copy has only in-frame clones and lacks some. The data contain fewer than 400,000 clones, 74% of them singletons. Study-level points and caveats: Naive subsets tended to show greater estimated richness than memory subsets.

On this clone itself: What it recognizes is unknown.

V usage is TRBV6-6 and J usage is TRBJ2-2; 7 bases are a match to TRBD1. The receptor was isolated from a young man in good health. The material sequenced was memory CD4+ T cells sorted from blood. The subset: CD45RA-negative fraction. Here the CDR3 DNA reads TGTGCCAGCAGGAGAGACAGGGATAACACCGGGGAGCTGTTTTTT. The encoded protein is CASRRDRDNTGELFF.